These 21 T cell receptor beta chains came from one sample sequenced in a study of T-cell reconstitution after alpha-beta-depleted transplantation in children. Unique molecular identifiers were used to barcode this TCRbeta library. TCRdb re-analysed the PCR reads in MiXCR, keeping a single row per CDR3 protein. Of some 450,000 distinct CDR3 sequences detected, roughly two fifths appear once; the ten largest clones hold approximately 25%. Specimen: PBMCs, collected before TCRalphabeta/CD19-depleted stem cell transplant. Receptor source: a girl aged 2-9 years with aplastic anemia, due to receive a stem cell transplant.

V gene TRBV20-1 combines with J gene TRBJ2-5, with no clear D. V lost 0 bases and J 5 bases, leaving 10 bases between the germline ends. CDR1 and CDR2 from the germline V gene are DFQATT and SNEGSKA (reference sequence). The length of the CDR3 is 13 residues. The CDR3 nucleotides read TGCAGTGCTAGAGATGCACGGATGGAGACCCAGTACTTC. Protein sequence: CSARDARMETQYF.

At least ten counts were recorded for this clonotype. This rearrangement joins TRBV20-1 to TRBJ2-1; the match to TRBD2 covers 11 bases. The CDR3 contains 18 residues. V was clipped by 0 bases and J by 3 bases; unmatched bases: 10. Germline CDR1 is DFQATT and CDR2 is SNEGSKA (reference sequence). The CDR3 loop reads CSARDVTPTSGNYNEQFF. The CDR3 nucleotides read TGCAGTGCTAGAGATGTGACCCCGACTAGCGGGAACTACAATGAGCAGTTCTTC.

V gene TRBV10-3 combines with J gene TRBJ2-7; D is unresolved. This CDR3 has 12 residues. Per the germline V gene, CDR1 is ENHRY and CDR2 is SYGVKD. V shed 3 bases and J shed 2 bases, with 5 bases lying between them. Here the CDR3 DNA reads TGTGCCATCAGTGACCTCACCTACGAGCAGTACTTC. It specifies CAISDLTYEQYF.

The V and J genes are TRBV5-1 and TRBJ2-5, with a weak D call TRBD1 (5 bases). From germline, CDR1 is SGHRS and CDR2 YFSETQ. The ends were cut back, 0 bases at V and 5 bases at J, with 14 bases in the middle. The CDR3 extends over 15 amino acids. CDR3 protein: CASSLDMGLRETQYF. The CDR3 DNA sequence: TGCGCCAGCAGCTTGGATATGGGGCTTCGGGAGACCCAGTACTTC.

Details on this clonotype: A much larger clone is a single base away; this may be a read error. CDR3: CASSPAGRFNQPQHF. Written as DNA, the CDR3 is TGCGCCAGCAGCCCCGCCGGGCGGTTTAATCAGCCCCAGCATTTT. This chain uses TRBV5-1 with TRBJ1-5; D gene uncertain. CDR1 is SGHRS, CDR2 YFSETQ, per germline. With 4 bases removed from V and 4 bases from J, the gap between germline ends came to 15 bases. This CDR3 is 15 amino acids long.

At least ten counts were recorded for this clonotype. This chain joins TRBV20-1 and TRBJ2-7, with D perhaps assigned TRBD1 or TRBD2 (6 bases each). This CDR3 region has 12 residues. With 5 bases removed from V and 7 bases from J, the gap between germline ends came to 15 bases. Germline V gene sequence: CDR1 DFQATT, CDR2 SNEGSKA (reference sequence). The CDR3 sequence is CSAEGGGREQYF. In DNA form, the CDR3 reads TGCAGTGCTGAGGGGGGAGGAAGGGAGCAGTACTTC.

This clonotype was detected a few times. The chain joins TRBV20-1 to TRBJ2-3; no definite D call. The CDR3 consists of 14 residues. CDR1 and CDR2 (germline): DFQATT, SNEGSKA (reference sequence). Trimming took off 6 bases at V and 1 base at J, with 14 bases between the two ends. CDR3 in DNA: TGCAGTGCCCGCCCGGCAGTGGGCACAGATACGCAGTATTTT. This sequence encodes CSARPAVGTDTQYF.

The V and J genes are TRBV7-9 and TRBJ2-1, with 7 bases fitting TRBD2. This CDR3 is built from 14 residues. The junction had 7 bases not matched to a gene; V was cut back by 3 bases and J by 8 bases. Germline CDR1 is SEHNR and CDR2 is FQNEAQ (reference sequence). The CDR3 bases are TGTGCCAGCAGCTTCGATACGGGAGGACATGAGCAGTTCTTC. Encoded protein: CASSFDTGGHEQFF.

The genes are TRBV10-1 and TRBJ2-1; D may be TRBD2 (6 bases). CDR1 WNHNN and CDR2 SYGVQD come from the germline V gene (reference sequence). Trimming removed 6 bases from V and 2 bases from J, with 14 bases in between. There are 15 residues in the CDR3. This CDR3 reads CASSALAKAYNEQFF. The CDR3 nucleotides are TGCGCCAGCAGCGCCCTAGCGAAGGCCTACAATGAGCAGTTCTTC.

This clonotype was counted only a few times. This sequence joins TRBV20-1 and TRBJ2-3; D may be TRBD2 (7 bases). The CDR3 is 13 amino acids. With 6 bases removed from V and 1 base from J, the gap between germline ends came to 11 bases. From germline, CDR1 is DFQATT and CDR2 SNEGSKA (reference sequence). The CDR3 DNA sequence: TGCAGTGCGGGAGGGGGGGGCACAGATACGCAGTATTTT. This encodes CSAGGGGTDTQYF.

V is TRBV29-1 and J is TRBJ2-5; TRBD2 aligns across 9 bases. Germline values: CDR1 SQVTM, CDR2 ANQGSEA. The ends lost 3 bases at V and 7 bases at J; junction bases unmatched: 6. CDR3 length: 13 amino acids. The CDR3 region is CSVDGLARPTQYF. CDR3 nucleotide sequence: TGCAGCGTTGACGGACTAGCGAGGCCGACCCAGTACTTC.

This clonotype was seen repeatedly, ten times or more. This chain uses TRBV20-1 with TRBJ1-2; D may be TRBD1 (6 bases). Germline CDR1 reads DFQATT; CDR2 reads SNEGSKA (reference sequence). The V and J ends lost 6 bases and 5 bases respectively, with 13 bases between them. The CDR3 has 12 amino acids. CDR3 in amino acids: CSALRDTYGYTF. The CDR3 nucleotides read TGCAGTGCCCTCCGGGACACTTATGGCTACACCTTC.

This chain connects TRBV7-6 to TRBJ2-1; D may be TRBD1 or TRBD2 (6 bases each). CDR1 and CDR2 (germline): SGHVS, FNYEAQ. The CDR3 runs to 17 residues. V was clipped by 5 bases and J by 4 bases, with 21 bases between them. This chain's CDR3 is CASSMRWGAGPYNEQFF. The CDR3 DNA reads TGTGCCAGCAGCATGCGATGGGGGGCGGGGCCTTACAATGAGCAGTTCTTC.

On this clonotype itself: A read error is possible here, since a much larger clone lies one base away. This rearrangement joins TRBV20-1 to TRBJ2-7; 14 bases are shared with TRBD2. With V trimmed by 6 bases and J by 5 bases, 6 bases remained unmatched. The CDR3 extends over 14 amino acids. Germline values: CDR1 DFQATT, CDR2 SNEGSKA (reference sequence). CDR3: CSARGTSGSHEQYF. In DNA form, the CDR3 reads TGCAGTGCCCGCGGGACTAGCGGGAGCCACGAGCAGTACTTC.

The chain has TRBV7-8 and TRBJ2-5, with D possibly being TRBD2 (5 bases). The V and J ends lost 6 bases and 1 base respectively, with 12 bases between them. In germline, CDR1 is SGHVS, CDR2 FQNEAQ. CDR3 length: 14 residues. As DNA, the CDR3 is TGTGCCAGCAGTTACGGACTCATCCAAGAGACCCAGTACTTC. Translating it yields CASSYGLIQETQYF.

The chain is built from TRBV4-2 and TRBJ2-3; D not certain. The CDR3 is made up of 15 amino acids. The germline gives CDR1 LGHNA, CDR2 YNFKEQ. The V gene lost 0 bases and the J gene lost 2 bases, with 9 bases spanning the gap. CDR3 amino acids: CASSQDVSTTDTQYF. The CDR3 DNA is TGTGCCAGCAGCCAAGATGTGTCCACCACAGATACGCAGTATTTT.

This clonotype was observed at least ten times. The V call is TRBV7-9, the J call TRBJ2-1, with D perhaps TRBD2 (6 bases). Deletions cut 6 bases from V and 4 bases from J, with 19 bases between. Germline assignment: CDR1 SEHNR and CDR2 FQNEAQ (reference sequence). The CDR3 has 16 amino acids. CDR3: CASSRLGSPPYNEQFF. DNA of the CDR3: TGTGCCAGCAGTCGACTAGGGTCCCCTCCTTACAATGAGCAGTTCTTC.

This clonotype was seen a handful of times. The rearrangement uses TRBV27 and TRBJ1-2; the match to TRBD1 covers 8 bases. The V gene's germline CDR1 is MNHEY and CDR2 SMNVEV (reference sequence). The CDR3 has 13 residues. J gave up 8 bases and V 3 bases, and 5 bases lay outside the gene matches. The CDR3 protein is CASSFQGAEGYTF. The CDR3 nucleotides are TGTGCCAGCAGTTTCCAGGGGGCGGAGGGCTACACCTTC.

The chain couples TRBV6-1 to TRBJ2-1; D possibly corresponds to TRBD2 (5 bases). V was trimmed by 6 bases and J by 4 bases, leaving 10 bases between them. Germline V gene lookup returns CDR1 MNHNS and CDR2 SASEGT. The CDR3 runs to 13 residues. The chain's CDR3 is CASSLRTYNEQFF. The CDR3, as DNA: TGTGCCAGCAGCCTCCGGACTTACAATGAGCAGTTCTTC.

This clonotype appeared a few times. The V gene is TRBV5-1, the J gene TRBJ2-1; D is uncertain. The CDR3 runs 14 residues. Trimming removed 0 bases from V and 8 bases from J, with 12 bases in between. Germline V gene lookup returns CDR1 SGHRS and CDR2 YFSETQ. The DNA for the CDR3 is TGCGCCAGCAGCTTGGTGAGTGGTAAAGATGAGCAGTTCTTC. This codes for CASSLVSGKDEQFF.

The chain couples TRBV11-2 to TRBJ2-7; 8 bases map to TRBD2. The CDR3 has 16 amino acids. Germline CDR1 is SGHAT and CDR2 is FQNNGV. Germline trimming cut 3 bases from V and 4 bases from J; bases unmatched to any gene: 11. CDR3: CASSFGGEAGAYEQYF. The CDR3 DNA is TGTGCCAGCAGCTTCGGGGGGGAAGCGGGGGCGTACGAGCAGTACTTC.